This TCR beta chain was profiled in a study of T-cell memory formation after mild COVID-19. TCRdb ran MiXCR on the 5' RACE reads and lists one entry per CDR3 protein. The sample has approximately 300,000 distinct CDR3 sequences, roughly 15% seen once. This clonotype showed up just a few times. This CDR3 contains 15 residues. V lost 3 bases, J lost 9 bases, and 6 bases stayed unmatched. The germline CDR1 and CDR2 sequences are SGHTA and FQGNSA. The sequence came from a young man who had mild COVID-19 (a few samples of this study predate the infection). Cell type and time point are not known. Sequences were obtained from PBMCs or a T cell subset sorted from them (not recorded which). The V and J genes are TRBV7-2 and TRBJ1-6; 9 positions match TRBD1. The DNA of the CDR3 is TGTGCCAGCAGCTTGTCGGGACAGGGCTTTTCACCCCTCCACTTT. Translating gives CASSLSGQGFSPLHF. Variable domain in full (rest from reference TRBV7-2 and TRBJ1-6): GAGVSQSPSNKVTEKGKDVELRCDPISGHTALYWYRQSLGQGLEFLIYFQGNSAPDKSGLPSDRFSAERTGGSVSTLTIQRTQQEDSAVYLCASSLSGQGFSPLHFGNGTRLTVT.